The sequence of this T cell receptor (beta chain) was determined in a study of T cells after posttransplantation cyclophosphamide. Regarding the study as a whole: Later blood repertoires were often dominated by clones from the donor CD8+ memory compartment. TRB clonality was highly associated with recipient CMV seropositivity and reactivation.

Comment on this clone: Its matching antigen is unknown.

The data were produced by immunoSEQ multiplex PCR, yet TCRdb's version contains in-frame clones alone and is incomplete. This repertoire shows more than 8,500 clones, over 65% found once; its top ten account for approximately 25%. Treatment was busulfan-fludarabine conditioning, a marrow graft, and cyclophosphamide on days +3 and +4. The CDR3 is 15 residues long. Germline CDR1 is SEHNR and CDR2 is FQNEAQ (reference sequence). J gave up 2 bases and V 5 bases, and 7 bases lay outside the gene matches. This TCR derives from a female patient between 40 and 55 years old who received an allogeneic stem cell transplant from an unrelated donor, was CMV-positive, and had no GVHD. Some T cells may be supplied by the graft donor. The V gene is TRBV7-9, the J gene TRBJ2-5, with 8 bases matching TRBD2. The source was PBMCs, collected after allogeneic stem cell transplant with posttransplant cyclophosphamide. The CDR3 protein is CASSRAGALQETQYF. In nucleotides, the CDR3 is TGTGCCAGCAGCAGAGCGGGGGCACTACAAGAGACCCAGTACTTC.